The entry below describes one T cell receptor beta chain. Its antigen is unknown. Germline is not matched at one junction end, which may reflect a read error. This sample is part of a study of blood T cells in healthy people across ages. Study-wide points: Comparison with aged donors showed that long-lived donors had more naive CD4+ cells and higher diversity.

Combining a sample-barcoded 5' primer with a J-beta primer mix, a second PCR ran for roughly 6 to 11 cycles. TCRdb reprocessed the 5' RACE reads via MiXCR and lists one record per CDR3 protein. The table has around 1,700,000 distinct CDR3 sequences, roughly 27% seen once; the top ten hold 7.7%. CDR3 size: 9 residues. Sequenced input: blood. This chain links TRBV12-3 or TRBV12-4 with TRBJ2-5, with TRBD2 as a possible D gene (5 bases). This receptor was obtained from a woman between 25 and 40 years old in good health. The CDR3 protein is CASSPGTNF. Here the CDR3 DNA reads TGTGCCAGCAGTCCGGGAACAAACTTC.